These 27 T cell receptor beta chains came from one sample sequenced in a study of blood T cell repertoires in COVID-19. Sequencing was performed with immunoSEQ multiplex PCR; in TCRdb, only in-frame clones are kept and a portion is missing. Of fewer than 200,000 clones listed, 70% to 90% were seen once; the top ten hold about 0.95%. The sequenced material came from peripheral blood. The receptor source for this set is a middle-aged man with acute or convalescent COVID-19.

Of note for this clone: One end of the junction is discordant with germline, which a read error may explain. The chain carries TRBV6-2 or TRBV6-3 and TRBJ2-1; weak D call: TRBD1 (6 bases). The CDR3 is 15 amino acids. The germline V gene has CDR1 MNHEY and CDR2 SVGEGT. CDR3 protein: CASSYLSWDNNEQFF. In DNA, the CDR3 is TGTGCCAGCAGCTACTTAAGCTGGGACAACAATGAGCAGTTCTTC.

This sequence joins TRBV15 and TRBJ2-3; 8 bases are shared with TRBD2. J lost 5 bases, V lost 5 bases, and 12 bases had no gene match. Germline lookup yields CDR1 LNHNV and CDR2 YYDKDF (reference sequence). This CDR3 is 16 amino acids long. The CDR3 nucleotides read TGTGCCACCAGCCAGAGGGGAGCGGGGGTAGTAGATACGCAGTATTTT. Translation gives CATSQRGAGVVDTQYF. The variable domain in full, with the rest retrieved from reference TRBV15 and TRBJ2-3, is DAMVIQNPRYQVTQFGKPVTLSCSQTLNHNVMYWYQQKSSQAPKLLFHYYDKDFNNEADTPDNFQSRRPNTSFCFLDIRSPGLGDTAMYLCATSQRGAGVVDTQYFGPGTRLTVL.

This clone occurred once. This rearrangement joins TRBV25-1 to TRBJ2-7; 8 bases map to TRBD1. V lost 10 bases and J lost 2; bases outside the gene matches: 4. Looked up from germline, CDR1 is MGHDK and CDR2 is SYGVNS. The CDR3 is made up of 12 amino acids. The CDR3 DNA reads TGTGCCACCGACAGGGGCACCTACGAGCAGTACTTC. It yields the protein CATDRGTYEQYF.

The chain combines TRBV5-1 with TRBJ1-1, with D unresolved. CDR1 and CDR2 (germline): SGHRS, YFSETQ. CDR3 length equals 11 residues. V gave up 4 bases and J gave up 7 bases, with 8 bases separating them. CDR3 sequence: CASSGRGEAFF. The CDR3 DNA sequence: TGCGCCAGCAGCGGGAGAGGTGAAGCTTTCTTT.

The J gene is TRBJ1-1, the V gene TRBV18; no reliable D call. V lost 5 bases, J lost 2 bases, and 9 bases lay in between. CDR3 size: 13 residues. CDR1 and CDR2 from the germline V gene are KGHSH and LQKENI. The DNA for the CDR3 is TGTGCCAGCTCAAAGACTGTAAACACTGAAGCTTTCTTT. It yields the protein CASSKTVNTEAFF.

The chain joins TRBV6-5 to TRBJ2-2; the match to TRBD1 covers 7 bases. CDR3 length: 14 residues. After removal of 6 bases from V and 6 bases from J, the junction contained 7 bases not matched to a gene. From germline, CDR1 is MNHEY and CDR2 SVGAGI. The CDR3 DNA reads TGTGCCAGCAGCCCGACAGGGAGATCCGGGGAGCTGTTTTTT. Its protein product is CASSPTGRSGELFF.

V is TRBV5-1 and J is TRBJ2-7; TRBD1 aligns across 10 bases. The V gene end was trimmed by 4 bases and the J gene end by 5 bases; junction bases not matched to a gene: 6. The CDR3 is 14 residues long. The germline gives CDR1 SGHRS, CDR2 YFSETQ. CDR3 loop: CASSGPGQGNEQYF. The DNA of the CDR3 is TGCGCCAGCAGCGGACCGGGACAGGGGAACGAGCAGTACTTC.

V usage is TRBV7-2 and J usage is TRBJ2-2; 8 nucleotides line up with TRBD1. Germline lookup yields CDR1 SGHTA and CDR2 FQGNSA. There are 17 residues in the CDR3. V lost 1 base to trimming and J lost 1 base; unmatched junction nucleotides: 5. CDR3 in DNA: TGTGCCAGCAGCTTAGGTCCTGGACAGGGGAACACCGGGGAGCTGTTTTTT. Translating it yields CASSLGPGQGNTGELFF.

The rearrangement joins TRBV7-3 to TRBJ2-2, with D maybe TRBD1 (6 bases). V lost 1 base to trimming and J lost 4 bases, with 13 bases between them. Germline lookup yields CDR1 SGHTA and CDR2 FQGTGA. The CDR3 loop spans 16 amino acids. CDR3 nucleotides: TGTGCCAGCAGCTTAAACCCTGGACAGACCACCGGGGAGCTGTTTTTT. It specifies CASSLNPGQTTGELFF.

The V gene is TRBV11-2, the J gene TRBJ2-7, with TRBD2 matching over 8 bases. The J segment lost 0 bases and the V segment lost 1 base, leaving 2 bases of the junction unmatched. This CDR3 has 15 residues. Germline V gives CDR1 SGHAT, CDR2 FQNNGV. The CDR3 DNA reads as TGTGCCAGCAGCTTAGTAGCGGGGACCTCCTACGAGCAGTACTTC. Amino acids: CASSLVAGTSYEQYF.

The genes are TRBV6-2 or TRBV6-3 and TRBJ2-7, with 8 bases matching TRBD1. CDR3 size: 17 residues. V was clipped by 0 bases and J by 0 bases; unmatched bases: 7. The germline V gene has CDR1 MNHEY and CDR2 SVGEGT. CDR3 sequence (DNA): TGTGCCAGCAGTTACTCGATATCGGGACAGGCCTCCTACGAGCAGTACTTC. This gives the protein CASSYSISGQASYEQYF.

The rearrangement links TRBV5-1 to TRBJ2-5; TRBD1 matches at 7 bases. With V trimmed by 4 bases and J by 3 bases, 12 bases remained unmatched. The CDR3 is made up of 16 amino acids. Germline V lookup: CDR1 SGHRS, CDR2 YFSETQ. The CDR3 sequence is CASSRNDYRGEETQYF. CDR3 in DNA: TGCGCCAGCAGCCGAAACGATTACAGGGGTGAAGAGACCCAGTACTTC.

This chain links TRBV2 with TRBJ2-7; D is unclear. Germline V CDR1 and CDR2: SNHLY, FYNNEI. V was shortened by 6 bases and J by 3 bases, with 9 bases between the two germline ends. The CDR3 totals 12 residues. The CDR3 loop reads CASSLNSYEQYF. CDR3 sequence (DNA): TGTGCCAGCAGCCTCAACAGCTACGAGCAGTACTTC.

This sequence joins TRBV3-1 (or the pseudogene TRBV3-2) and TRBJ1-1; 8 bases agree with TRBD1. The CDR3 contains 13 residues. Germline CDR1 is LGHDT and CDR2 is YNNKEL (reference sequence). V shed 7 bases and J 6 bases; nucleotides not matched to a gene: 7. The CDR3 is CASTNEQGAEAFF. DNA of the CDR3: TGTGCCAGCACAAACGAACAGGGGGCTGAAGCTTTCTTT.

This chain uses TRBV4-3 with TRBJ1-5; D unresolved. Germline CDR1 is LGHNA and CDR2 is YSLEER. This CDR3 is built from 15 residues. The germline V and J ends were trimmed by 0 bases and 0 bases, with 6 bases remaining between them. The CDR3 bases are TGCGCCAGCAGCCAAGATGGACTTAGCAATCAGCCCCAGCATTTT. Translating it yields CASSQDGLSNQPQHF.

The chain uses TRBV30 and TRBJ1-1; D is unresolved. This CDR3 region has 14 residues. V was shortened by 0 bases and J by 3 bases, with 11 bases between the two germline ends. Germline V lookup: CDR1 GTSNPN, CDR2 SVGIG (reference sequence). The CDR3 protein is CAWSVRMGDTEAFF. Here the CDR3 DNA reads TGTGCCTGGAGTGTACGGATGGGAGACACTGAAGCTTTCTTT.

This chain joins TRBV30 and TRBJ2-3; D is unclear. The CDR3 extends over 13 amino acids. Trimming took off 3 bases at V and 5 bases at J, with 12 bases between the two ends. Germline V gene data show CDR1 as GTSNPN and CDR2 as SVGIG (reference sequence). The CDR3 region is CAWSAHQRDTQYF. CDR3 sequence (DNA): TGTGCCTGGAGCGCGCACCAGCGAGATACGCAGTATTTT.

V gene TRBV5-4 combines with J gene TRBJ1-6; no clear D. Germline V lookup: CDR1 SGHNT, CDR2 YYREEE (reference sequence). V gave up 4 bases and J gave up 5 bases, with 10 bases separating them. The CDR3 is 14 amino acids. CDR3 residues: CASSLPGNNSPLHF. The DNA of the CDR3 is TGTGCCAGCAGCCTCCCGGGAAATAATTCACCCCTCCACTTT.

The chain is built from TRBV5-1 and TRBJ1-1, with TRBD1 matching 9 bases. Germline values: CDR1 SGHRS, CDR2 YFSETQ. V trimming: 4 bases; J trimming: 3 bases; junction bases outside the gene matches: 1. CDR3 length: 13 amino acids. In nucleotides, the CDR3 is TGCGCCAGCAGCAGGACAGGGGACACTGAAGCTTTCTTT. It encodes CASSRTGDTEAFF.

The chain combines TRBV6-5 with TRBJ1-5; 10 bases align to TRBD1. The germline V gene encodes CDR1 MNHEY and CDR2 SVGAGI. CDR3 length: 15 amino acids. Losses at the gene ends were 6 bases for V and 3 bases for J; bases not matched to a gene: 5. CDR3 DNA sequence: TGTGCCAGCAGCCCGACAGGGGGCAACAATCAGCCCCAGCATTTT. Translated: CASSPTGGNNQPQHF.

The V gene is TRBV20-1, the J gene TRBJ2-5; 7 bases map to TRBD2. The CDR3 extends over 15 amino acids. Germline loops: CDR1 DFQATT, CDR2 SNEGSKA (reference sequence). J gave up 5 bases and V 3 bases, and 12 bases lay outside the gene matches. CDR3 in DNA: TGCAGTGCTAGTTCCGGGGCTAGCGGAGGGGAGACCCAGTACTTC. The encoded protein is CSASSGASGGETQYF.

This clone has a single count. The rearrangement uses TRBV19 and TRBJ2-2; 7 bases are a match to TRBD2. The CDR3 extends over 15 amino acids. The germline V gene has CDR1 LNHDA and CDR2 SQIVND (reference sequence). The junction had 7 bases not matched to a gene; V was cut back by 9 bases and J by 0 bases. CDR3 sequence: CASSGGRSNTGELFF. DNA for the CDR3: TGTGCCAGCTCGGGGGGACGGTCGAACACCGGGGAGCTGTTTTTT.

CDR3 bases: TGTGCCAGCAGTCGGACTAGCGGGGGGCAAGAGACCCAGTACTTC. It translates to CASSRTSGGQETQYF. This chain joins TRBV6-5 and TRBJ2-5, with 14 bases identical to TRBD2. This CDR3 region has 15 residues. CDR1 is MNHEY and CDR2 is SVGAGI in the germline V gene. Trimming cost V 5 bases and J 2 bases; bases outside gene matches: 1.

The rearrangement uses TRBV4-1 and TRBJ2-7; TRBD1 agrees at 8 bases. The V and J ends lost 0 bases and 3 bases, in that order; junction bases with no gene match: 4. Germline V gene sequence: CDR1 MGHRA, CDR2 YSYEKL. The CDR3 is made up of 15 amino acids. Here the CDR3 DNA reads TGCGCCAGCAGCCAAGAGACAGGGGTTGGCTACGAGCAGTACTTC. Translated, it gives CASSQETGVGYEQYF.

The chain carries TRBV27 and TRBJ2-1, with TRBD2 as a possible D gene (6 bases). Germline lookup yields CDR1 MNHEY and CDR2 SMNVEV (reference sequence). CDR3 size: 17 residues. Trimming pared 2 bases from V and 2 bases from J, leaving 16 bases between. The CDR3 DNA is TGTGCCAGCAGTTTAGCGGGAATCAACCCAACCTACAATGAGCAGTTCTTC. Protein sequence: CASSLAGINPTYNEQFF.

This clone was seen a handful of times. V gene TRBV2 combines with J gene TRBJ2-7, with TRBD1 as a possible D gene (6 bases). CDR1 SNHLY and CDR2 FYNNEI come from the germline V gene. This CDR3 is built from 13 residues. V lost 6 bases and J lost 1, with 10 bases in between. DNA of the CDR3: TGTGCCAGCAGCCCAGGGGTTTCCTACGAGCAGTACTTC. Translated, it gives CASSPGVSYEQYF.

The DNA for the CDR3 is TGTGCCAGCAGCTTAGGACAGGGCTCCCAAGAGACCCAGTACTTC. The encoded protein is CASSLGQGSQETQYF. The chain joins TRBV11-3 to TRBJ2-5, with 7 bases fitting TRBD1. The V gene end was trimmed by 1 base and the J gene end by 1 base; junction bases not matched to a gene: 3. The CDR3 extends over 15 amino acids. Germline V gene lookup returns CDR1 SGHNT and CDR2 YENEEA.